What follows are 25 T cell receptor beta chains derived from one specimen sequenced in a study of blood T cell repertoires in COVID-19. This table comes from immunoSEQ multiplex PCR, and its TCRdb copy is limited to in-frame clones, with some not included. The sample comprises tens of thousands of clones, 65% to 90% of which are singletons, and less than 8.5% rests with the top ten. The sample was peripheral blood. The receptors shown here come from a man aged 55 to 70 with acute or convalescent COVID-19.

CDR3 bases: TGTGCCAGCAGCCAGTCGGGGGGGAGCTCCTACAATGAGCAGTTCTTC. It specifies CASSQSGGSSYNEQFF. The genes are TRBV14 and TRBJ2-1; 8 bases fit TRBD2. CDR1 SGHDN and CDR2 FVKESK come from the germline V gene. The CDR3 runs to 16 residues. The junction had 4 bases not matched to a gene; V was cut back by 3 bases and J by 0 bases.

This clone was counted once. The rearrangement links TRBV9 to TRBJ1-5; tentatively, D is TRBD1 (5 bases). Germline lookup yields CDR1 SGDLS and CDR2 YYNGEE. Between the trimmed V and J ends, which lost 4 bases and 4 bases, there was a span of 15 bases. The CDR3 sequence is 15 residues long. The CDR3 loop is CASSLDGGENQPQHF. CDR3 sequence (DNA): TGTGCCAGCAGCCTAGACGGAGGGGAGAATCAGCCCCAGCATTTT.

The chain has TRBV11-2 and TRBJ1-1; 7 bases align to TRBD1. V lost 5 bases, J lost 1 base, and 7 bases stayed unmatched. Germline CDR1 is SGHAT and CDR2 is FQNNGV. There are 15 residues in the CDR3. CDR3 DNA: TGTGCCAGCAGCATAAGGGACAGAAGGAACACTGAAGCTTTCTTT. It yields the protein CASSIRDRRNTEAFF.

The chain employs TRBV2 and TRBJ2-7; 11 bases align to TRBD2. V lost 7 bases and J lost 4; bases outside the gene matches: 9. The CDR3 is 15 residues long. In germline, CDR1 is SNHLY, CDR2 FYNNEI. In nucleotides, the CDR3 is TGTGCCAGCACCAAACCTAGCGGGAGGATTTACGAGCAGTACTTC. Amino acids: CASTKPSGRIYEQYF.

V is TRBV19 and J is TRBJ2-7; 9 positions match TRBD1. V lost 1 base, J lost 3 bases, and 7 bases stayed unmatched. CDR3 length: 16 residues. CDR1 and CDR2 (germline): LNHDA, SQIVND (reference sequence). CDR3 protein: CASSIVVGTGFYEQYF. CDR3 DNA: TGTGCCAGTAGTATAGTTGTCGGGACAGGGTTCTACGAGCAGTACTTC. The whole variable domain, filled in from reference TRBV19 and TRBJ2-7, reads DGGITQSPKYLFRKEGQNVTLSCEQNLNHDAMYWYRQDPGQGLRLIYYSQIVNDFQKGDIAEGYSVSREKKESFPLTVTSAQKNPTAFYLCASSIVVGTGFYEQYFGPGTRLTVT.

The J gene is TRBJ2-1, the V gene TRBV27; 8 bases agree with TRBD1. Germline CDR1 reads MNHEY; CDR2 reads SMNVEV (reference sequence). This CDR3 is 15 amino acids long. The V and J ends lost 6 bases and 4 bases, in that order; junction bases with no gene match: 8. CDR3 residues: CASRFDRGEYNEQFF. CDR3 nucleotide sequence: TGTGCCAGCAGGTTCGACAGGGGAGAATACAATGAGCAGTTCTTC.

The chain employs TRBV7-8 and TRBJ2-7; 11 positions match TRBD2. There are 20 residues in the CDR3. V shed 5 bases, J shed 2 bases, and the junction held 20 bases outside the gene matches. Germline V gives CDR1 SGHVS, CDR2 FQNEAQ. CDR3: CASSTKIRTSGSKRPYEQYF. The CDR3 nucleotides read TGTGCCAGCAGCACCAAGATAAGGACTAGCGGGTCTAAGCGCCCCTACGAGCAGTACTTC.

The chain employs TRBV5-1 and TRBJ2-3, with D possibly matching TRBD2 (6 bases). Trimming removed 2 bases from V and 7 bases from J, with 11 bases in between. CDR3 length equals 13 residues. Germline CDR1 SGHRS, CDR2 YFSETQ. CDR3 coding DNA: TGCGCCAGCAGCTTCGGGGAGGTAAATACGCAGTATTTT. Translated, it gives CASSFGEVNTQYF.

The chain carries TRBV14 and TRBJ2-1, with a possible D match to TRBD2 (7 bases). Germline V gene sequence: CDR1 SGHDN, CDR2 FVKESK. V was clipped by 3 bases and J by 5 bases, with 17 bases between them. CDR3 size: 16 residues. The CDR3 spells CASSQLLGGAHNEQFF. CDR3 in DNA: TGTGCCAGCAGCCAGTTACTAGGGGGGGCTCACAATGAGCAGTTCTTC.

This rearrangement joins TRBV5-4 to TRBJ2-1, with TRBD2 identical over 9 bases. V lost 0 bases and J lost 9; bases outside the gene matches: 10. Germline CDR1 reads SGHNT; CDR2 reads YYREEE (reference sequence). The CDR3 contains 16 residues. This CDR3 is CASSLEGGGLALEQFF. CDR3 in DNA: TGTGCCAGCAGCTTGGAAGGCGGGGGACTAGCACTTGAGCAGTTCTTC.

This clone was seen a handful of times. The DNA of the CDR3 is TGTGCCATCCAGGGGGGAGGAAACACCATATATTTT. Protein: CAIQGGGNTIYF. The rearrangement uses TRBV10-3 and TRBJ1-3; 7 bases fit TRBD1. This CDR3 is built from 12 residues. Losses at the gene ends were 8 bases for V and 4 bases for J; bases not matched to a gene: 2. Looked up from germline, CDR1 is ENHRY and CDR2 is SYGVKD.

This clone was detected once. The CDR3 DNA follows: TGTGCCAGCAGTTTAGCGGGGGGCCGGGGTGAAAAACTGTTTTTT. It is translated as CASSLAGGRGEKLFF. The chain uses TRBV27 and TRBJ1-4, with D possibly TRBD1 on 6 matching bases. Trimming removed 2 bases at V and 7 bases at J, with 14 bases between. The CDR3 has 15 residues. In germline, CDR1 is MNHEY, CDR2 SMNVEV (reference sequence).

The gene calls are TRBV6-5 and TRBJ2-1, with 8 nucleotides matching TRBD2. With 6 bases clipped from V and 5 bases from J, the junction kept 6 bases outside the gene matches. Germline CDR1 reads MNHEY; CDR2 reads SVGAGI. CDR3 length: 14 residues. DNA for the CDR3: TGTGCCAGCAGCCCGGGGGGGGGCAACAATGAGCAGTTCTTC. As protein: CASSPGGGNNEQFF.

This sequence joins TRBV2 and TRBJ1-5; 9 bases align to TRBD1. The CDR3 is made up of 15 amino acids. Germline CDR1 is SNHLY and CDR2 is FYNNEI. Losses at the gene ends were 8 bases for V and 5 bases for J; bases not matched to a gene: 10. The CDR3 region has the DNA TGTGCCAGCGGGGGGACAGGGATTTCTCATCAGCCCCAGCATTTT. As protein: CASGGTGISHQPQHF.

The J gene is TRBJ1-1, the V gene TRBV5-1; D gene unclear. V lost 3 bases and J lost 5, with 20 bases in between. Germline V gene data show CDR1 as SGHRS and CDR2 as YFSETQ. This CDR3 contains 16 residues. CDR3 region: CASSSLVAGSETEAFF. Here the CDR3 DNA reads TGCGCCAGCAGCTCCCTTGTTGCGGGAAGTGAAACTGAAGCTTTCTTT.

The chain carries TRBV24-1 and TRBJ2-1, with D possibly TRBD2 on 6 matching bases. Trimming left V 4 bases short and J 5 bases short, with 8 bases between. The germline gives CDR1 KGHDR, CDR2 SFDVKD. CDR3 length: 13 residues. The CDR3 is CATSEPGDNEQFF. The CDR3 DNA is TGTGCCACCAGTGAACCGGGGGACAATGAGCAGTTCTTC.

The chain carries TRBV7-3 and TRBJ1-2; the D is unclear. V dropped 2 bases and J dropped 4 bases, with 5 bases sitting between them. The germline gives CDR1 SGHTA, CDR2 FQGTGA. This CDR3 contains 12 residues. CDR3 loop: CASSLAGYGYTF. The CDR3 nucleotides read TGTGCCAGCAGCTTAGCGGGCTATGGCTACACCTTC.

The chain recombines TRBV10-3 with TRBJ2-1; perhaps TRBD1 as D (6 bases). Germline CDR1 reads ENHRY; CDR2 reads SYGVKD. The V end was cut by 8 bases, the J end by 7 bases, with 18 bases between. There are 14 residues in the CDR3. The CDR3 sequence is CAIGAGVLKNEQFF. The CDR3 nucleotides read TGTGCCATCGGGGCAGGGGTACTAAAGAATGAGCAGTTCTTC.

The chain couples TRBV9 to TRBJ2-5, with D tentatively TRBD2 (6 bases). V was trimmed by 2 bases and J by 1 base, leaving 9 bases between them. Germline loops: CDR1 SGDLS, CDR2 YYNGEE. This CDR3 has 14 amino acids. The CDR3 nucleotides are TGTGCCAGCAGCGTCGCGGGGACCCAAGAGACCCAGTACTTC. Residues: CASSVAGTQETQYF.

The chain combines TRBV5-4 with TRBJ2-3; 11 bases line up with TRBD2. V was clipped by 4 bases and J by 1 base; unmatched bases: 5. The CDR3 has 16 residues. CDR1 and CDR2 from the germline V gene are SGHNT and YYREEE (reference sequence). In DNA form, the CDR3 reads TGTGCCAGCAGCCTTCCGACTAGCGGGGGCACAGATACGCAGTATTTT. It specifies CASSLPTSGGTDTQYF.

V gene TRBV5-5 combines with J gene TRBJ1-5; D remains unclear. V lost 3 bases and J 2 bases, leaving 18 bases between the germline ends. The germline gives CDR1 SGHKS, CDR2 YYEKEE (reference sequence). The CDR3 loop spans 17 amino acids. The CDR3 here is CASSSTWASSGNQPQHF. In DNA, the CDR3 is TGTGCCAGCAGCTCAACTTGGGCCTCCTCGGGCAATCAGCCCCAGCATTTT.

The rearrangement uses TRBV7-8 and TRBJ2-3, with a tentative D call TRBD2 (5 bases). CDR3 length equals 17 residues. Between the trimmed V and J ends, which lost 5 bases and 4 bases, there was a span of 22 bases. Germline V gene sequence: CDR1 SGHVS, CDR2 FQNEAQ. The CDR3: CASSLAPDYRAADTQYF. The CDR3 bases are TGTGCCAGCAGCCTTGCCCCCGACTATCGCGCGGCAGATACGCAGTATTTT. Supplemented by reference TRBV7-8 and TRBJ2-3, the full variable domain reads GAGVSQSPRYKVAKRGQDVALRCDPISGHVSLFWYQQALGQGPEFLTYFQNEAQLDKSGLPSDRFFAERPEGSVSTLKIQRTQQEDSAVYLCASSLAPDYRAADTQYFGPGTRLTVL.

This chain joins TRBV29-1 and TRBJ1-2; 8 bases are shared with TRBD1. Germline CDR1 is SQVTM and CDR2 is ANQGSEA. The CDR3 loop spans 12 amino acids. With 7 bases clipped from V and 7 bases from J, the junction kept 8 bases outside the gene matches. CDR3 DNA sequence: TGCAGCGGATCGACAGGGGAGGGTGGCTACACCTTC. Translated, it gives CSGSTGEGGYTF.

The table lists this clone with a count of one. J is TRBJ1-4 and V is TRBV5-6; TRBD1 is a possible D gene (5 bases). V was trimmed by 4 bases and J by 4 bases, leaving 11 bases between them. Germline CDR1 SGHDT, CDR2 YYEEEE. This CDR3 is 14 amino acids long. CDR3 sequence: CASSQDMRNEKLFF. CDR3 DNA: TGTGCCAGCAGCCAGGACATGCGTAATGAAAAACTGTTTTTT.

J is TRBJ1-1 and V is TRBV4-1; D uncertain. The CDR3 has 14 amino acids. Between the trimmed V and J ends, which lost 1 base and 10 bases, there was a span of 16 bases. Germline V gene sequence: CDR1 MGHRA, CDR2 YSYEKL. In DNA form, the CDR3 reads TGCGCCAGCAGCCAAGGGGCAGGTGAGTCCCCAGCTTTCTTT. It codes for CASSQGAGESPAFF.